This T cell receptor (beta chain) was sequenced during a study of blood T cells in healthy people across ages. Study results and limitations: In older individuals, TCR beta diversity per million T cells was lower, falling roughly linearly with age.

This clonotype is a singleton in its sample. No antigen is known for it. CDR3 length: 17 residues. Trimming took off 0 bases at V and 6 bases at J, with 19 bases between the two ends. Germline-derived CDR1 and CDR2 are ENHRY and SYGVKD. Using a J-beta primer mix together with a sample-barcoded 5' primer, a second PCR was run for about 6 to 11 cycles. Any given sample supplied a minimum of 2.5 million CDR3-containing paired-end reads. TCRdb processed the 5' RACE reads anew with MiXCR; each CDR3 protein has one entry. The sample includes roughly 800,000 distinct CDR3 sequences, 50% to 65% of them seen just once.

The sequenced sample was blood. The J gene is TRBJ2-3, the V gene TRBV10-3; D is perhaps TRBD2 (6 bases). The sequence was obtained from a man at least 80 years old in good health. DNA for the CDR3: TGTGCCATCAGTGAGTCGTTGGGATTGCGGGGAGGTGATACGCAGTATTTT. Its translation: CAISESLGLRGGDTQYF.